These T cell receptor beta chains were read from a single sample in a study of OX40 agonist ivuxolimab in advanced cancers. Generated by immunoSEQ multiplex PCR, the TCRdb table keeps only in-frame clones and is missing some. Here the sample spans around 25,000 clones, roughly 80% being singletons. This sample comprised CD4+ or CD8+ T cells sorted from blood, obtained in a trial of the OX40 agonist ivuxolimab. All receptors derive from an adult with an advanced solid tumor such as melanoma, head and neck, liver or kidney cancer. The CDR3 runs from the conserved cysteine through the conserved F or W. A D gene is named only where the DNA matches it firmly. Only part of the rows carry a size: once, few, many, or a class if the clone is expanded.

V	D	size	J	DNA	CDR3
TRBV28	TRBD1	.	TRBJ1-5	TGTGCCAGTACTCCGGGACAGGGCAATCAGCCCCAGCATTTT	CASTPGQGNQPQHF
TRBV19	.	.	TRBJ2-1	TGTGCCAGTAGTCTCATTACTGCAAAGGGCCACAATGAGCAGTTCTTC	CASSLITAKGHNEQFF
TRBV18	.	once	TRBJ2-2	TGTGCCAGCTCAACCCACGGGGAGCTGTTTTTT	CASSTHGELFF
TRBV7-9	.	.	TRBJ2-7	TGTGCCAGCAGCTCCGACAGTGATGAGCAGTACTTC	CASSSDSDEQYF
TRBV6-5	.	few	TRBJ1-4	TGTGCCAGCACCCGGCCAGGTTACGAAAAACTGTTTTTT	CASTRPGYEKLFF
TRBV13	.	.	TRBJ2-3	TGTGCCAGCAGGGCAGGACGCACAGATACGCAGTATTTT	CASRAGRTDTQYF
TRBV28	TRBD1	.	TRBJ1-5	TGTGCCAGCCTGGACAGGGGGCAGCCCCAGCATTTT	CASLDRGQPQHF
TRBV5-1	TRBD1	few	TRBJ2-2	TGCGCCAGCAGCTTGTGGGGGGCAGGGGGCGCCAGCGGGACCGGGGAGCTGTTTTTT	CASSLWGAGGASGTGELFF
TRBV5-4	.	.	TRBJ2-2	TGTGCCAGCAGCTTGGGCGGTCATTCCGGGGAGCTGTTTTTT	CASSLGGHSGELFF
TRBV7-2	.	few	TRBJ1-1	TGTGCCAGCAGCTTAAGTCAGGATCACACTGAAGCTTTCTTT	CASSLSQDHTEAFF
TRBV7-2	TRBD1	.	TRBJ1-3	TGTGCCAGCAGCCTAAGGACAGGGGGCACTGGAAACACCATATATTTT	CASSLRTGGTGNTIYF
TRBV5-1	.	.	TRBJ2-7	TGCGCCAGCAGCTTGGCCGCCTCCAAATACGAGCAGTACTTC	CASSLAASKYEQYF
TRBV11-2	.	.	TRBJ2-3	TGTGCCAGCAGCTTAGATCAAGGTACGCAGTATTTT	CASSLDQGTQYF
TRBV9	TRBD2	once	TRBJ2-6	TGTGCCAGCAGCCCGCACGATGGCGGGAGGGCTGGCGTCGGGGCCAACGTCCTGACTTTC	CASSPHDGGRAGVGANVLTF
TRBV19	.	.	TRBJ1-1	TGTGCCAGTAGTAAGCGGGAGGCAGGAATGAACACTGAAGCTTTCTTT	CASSKREAGMNTEAFF
TRBV7-7	.	.	TRBJ2-5	TGTGCTAGCAGCTTGACTAAGGCTCGGGAGACCCAGTACTTC	CASSLTKARETQYF
TRBV7-3	.	.	TRBJ2-2	TGTGCCAGCAGCTTAGGCAGGGAGAGCGGGGAGCTGTTTTTT	CASSLGRESGELFF